This TCR beta chain was identified in a study of cytomegalovirus exposure and HLA in healthy donors. Study-wide results and caveats: In vitro confirmation showed a few CMV-associated chains to be CMV antigen specific. It was in a later analysis that TCR association rates were seen to vary by HLA locus, highest for DRB1 and lowest for HLA-C. Later work showed greater clonal expansion in HLA-associated TCR beta chains than in equally common others.

Healthy bone marrow donors made up the donor group. PCR primers comprised 60 Vbeta and 13 Jbeta primers. Data came from immunoSEQ multiplex PCR; TCRdb stores just in-frame clones and leaves some out. Of 150,000 to 200,000 clones listed, 65% to 85% are singletons. With respect to this clone: No antigen is known for it.

This CDR3 has 15 residues. With 3 bases removed from V and 0 bases from J, the gap between germline ends came to 11 bases. Germline assignment: CDR1 LNHDA and CDR2 SQIVND (reference sequence). The chain couples TRBV19 to TRBJ2-5; D is perhaps TRBD2 (6 bases). The receptor was derived from a male donor in good health and CMV-seropositive. Material: PBMCs. The CDR3 loop is CASSIPSADQETQYF. The CDR3 DNA reads as TGTGCCAGTAGTATTCCTAGCGCGGACCAAGAGACCCAGTACTTC.